This T cell receptor (beta chain) was identified during a study of cytomegalovirus exposure and HLA in healthy donors. This clone was counted between two and nine times. The antigen is not known. Whole-study results and caveats: Reports described diagnosis of cytomegalovirus status by the classifier as highly specific and sensitive.

The V and J ends lost 4 bases and 4 bases, in that order; junction bases with no gene match: 6. The CDR3 contains 15 residues. In germline, CDR1 is LGHNA, CDR2 YSLEER. All the people who gave samples were healthy bone marrow donors. PCR used 60 Vbeta primers and 13 Jbeta primers. The protocol was immunoSEQ multiplex PCR, while the TCRdb copy is restricted to in-frame clones and leaves out a portion. Of 190,000 or so clones listed, roughly four fifths are singletons. Input material: PBMCs. The chain has TRBV4-3 and TRBJ2-7; TRBD1 matches at 11 bases. The sequence was obtained from a man aged 45-65 years in good health and CMV-seronegative. The CDR3 protein is CASSREDRGRYEQYF. The CDR3 DNA sequence: TGCGCCAGCAGCCGGGAGGACAGGGGGCGGTACGAGCAGTACTTC.